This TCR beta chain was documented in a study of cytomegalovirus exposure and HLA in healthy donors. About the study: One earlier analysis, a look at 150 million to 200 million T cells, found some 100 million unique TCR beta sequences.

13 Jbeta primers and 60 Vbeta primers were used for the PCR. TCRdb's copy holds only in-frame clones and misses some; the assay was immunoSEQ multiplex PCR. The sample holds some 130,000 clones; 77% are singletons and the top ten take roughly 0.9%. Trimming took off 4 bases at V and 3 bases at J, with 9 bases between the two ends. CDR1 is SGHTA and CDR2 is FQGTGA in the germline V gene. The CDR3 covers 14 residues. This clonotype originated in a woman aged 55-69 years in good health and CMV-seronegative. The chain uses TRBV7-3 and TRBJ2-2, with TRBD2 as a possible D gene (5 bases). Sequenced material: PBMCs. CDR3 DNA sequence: TGTGCCAGCAGCTGGAGGCCCCACACCGGGGAGCTGTTTTTT. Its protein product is CASSWRPHTGELFF.